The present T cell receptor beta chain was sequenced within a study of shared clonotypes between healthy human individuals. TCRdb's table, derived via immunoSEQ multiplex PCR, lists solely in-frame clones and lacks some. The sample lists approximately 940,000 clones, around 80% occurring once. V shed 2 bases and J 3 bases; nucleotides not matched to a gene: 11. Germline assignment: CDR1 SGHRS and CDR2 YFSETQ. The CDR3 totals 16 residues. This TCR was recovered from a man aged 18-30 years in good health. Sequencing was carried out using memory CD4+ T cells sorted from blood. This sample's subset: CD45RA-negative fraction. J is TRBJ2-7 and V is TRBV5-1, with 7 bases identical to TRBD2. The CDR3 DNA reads TGCGCCAGCAGCTTCTCTTTGGTCGCGGGGGTCTACGAGCAGTACTTC. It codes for CASSFSLVAGVYEQYF.